These 7 T cell receptor beta chains came from one sample sequenced in a study of T cell responses to AZD1222 COVID-19 vaccine (dated by TCRdb to the early 2020s). The library was prepared using the immunoSEQ multiplex PCR assay. Held by TCRdb, this immuneACCESS table contains in-frame sequences only and omits some clones. Under half of the omission traces to an unresolved V gene where checked; the cause of the rest is unknown. The sample table records about 110,000 clones; 87% of these occur just once. Approximately 3% of the sample lies in the top ten. The sample's time point label, in plain terms: baseline before first vaccination. This specimen consisted of peripheral blood, obtained on day 0 of AZD1222 vaccination. These receptors originate from an adult in good health.

The chain is built from TRBV6-2 or TRBV6-3 and TRBJ2-5, with TRBD1 as a possible D gene (6 bases). V gave up 5 bases and J gave up 2 bases, with 18 bases separating them. The CDR3 is made up of 16 amino acids. Germline CDR1 reads MNHEY; CDR2 reads SVGEGT. In DNA, the CDR3 is TGTGCCAGCAGTCCAACAGGGATGACCTCACAAGAGACCCAGTACTTC. It codes for CASSPTGMTSQETQYF.

The chain combines TRBV15 with TRBJ2-3; D call uncertain. The germline CDR1 and CDR2 sequences are LNHNV and YYDKDF (reference sequence). The V end was cut by 5 bases, the J end by 8 bases, with 17 bases between. This CDR3 spans 14 amino acids. This chain's CDR3 is CATSEISGRATQYF. DNA of the CDR3: TGTGCCACCAGCGAGATCTCAGGAAGGGCTACGCAGTATTTT.

The V and J genes are TRBV5-5 and TRBJ1-2; 7 bases fit TRBD1. V was clipped by 2 bases and J by 4 bases; unmatched bases: 14. Germline lookup yields CDR1 SGHKS and CDR2 YYEKEE (reference sequence). This CDR3 spans 17 amino acids. The CDR3 loop is CASSFGATGIFAYGYTF. In DNA form, the CDR3 reads TGTGCCAGCAGCTTTGGGGCGACAGGGATCTTTGCCTATGGCTACACCTTC.

The rearrangement uses TRBV7-2 and TRBJ2-1, with D perhaps matching TRBD2 (5 bases). The CDR3 loop spans 16 amino acids. From germline, CDR1 is SGHTA and CDR2 FQGNSA. Trimming removed 3 bases at V and 7 bases at J, with 19 bases between. CDR3 in DNA: TGTGCCAGCAGCTTTGGGAGCTTACCAATAGGGAATGAGCAGTTCTTC. Translated: CASSFGSLPIGNEQFF.

CDR3 in DNA: TGTGCCAGTAGGGACACCAGGGACACTGAAGCTTTCTTT. Translation gives CASRDTRDTEAFF. The chain is built from TRBV19 and TRBJ1-1; tentative D call: TRBD1 (5 bases). The CDR3 length is 13 residues. Trimming stripped 6 bases from V and 3 bases from J, with 11 bases between. Germline CDR1 and CDR2: LNHDA and SQIVND (reference sequence).

This chain links TRBV4-2 with TRBJ2-7; D possibly corresponds to TRBD2 (6 bases). There are 14 residues in the CDR3. Between the trimmed V and J ends, which lost 1 base and 6 bases, there was a span of 13 bases. The V gene's germline CDR1 is LGHNA and CDR2 YNFKEQ. CDR3 DNA sequence: TGTGCCAGCAGCCAAGGTGATAGCGGTTTCGAGCAGTACTTC. Protein sequence: CASSQGDSGFEQYF.

V and J are TRBV2 and TRBJ1-6, with a tentative D call TRBD1 (5 bases). The CDR3 totals 13 residues. Germline-derived CDR1 and CDR2 are SNHLY and FYNNEI. V lost 6 bases and J lost 9, with 12 bases in between. CDR3 sequence reads: CASSFMGVSPLHF. The CDR3 region has the DNA TGTGCCAGCAGCTTCATGGGGGTTTCACCCCTCCACTTT.